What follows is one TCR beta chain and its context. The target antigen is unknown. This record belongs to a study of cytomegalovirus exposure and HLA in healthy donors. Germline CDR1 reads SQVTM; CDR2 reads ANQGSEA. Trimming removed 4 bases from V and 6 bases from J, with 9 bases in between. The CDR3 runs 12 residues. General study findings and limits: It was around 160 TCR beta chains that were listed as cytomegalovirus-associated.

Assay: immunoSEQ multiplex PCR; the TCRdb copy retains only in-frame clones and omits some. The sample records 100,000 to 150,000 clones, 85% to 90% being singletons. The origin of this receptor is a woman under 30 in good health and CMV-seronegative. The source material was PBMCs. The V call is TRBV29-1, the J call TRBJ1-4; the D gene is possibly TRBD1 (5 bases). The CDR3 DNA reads TGCAGCGTTGCCGGGGGTGATGAAAAACTGTTTTTT. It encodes CSVAGGDEKLFF. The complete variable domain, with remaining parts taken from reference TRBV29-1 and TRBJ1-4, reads SAVISQKPSRDICQRGTSLTIQCQVDSQVTMMFWYRQQPGQSLTLIATANQGSEATYESGFVIDKFPISRPNLTFSTLTVSNMSPEDSSIYLCSVAGGDEKLFFGSGTQLSVL.